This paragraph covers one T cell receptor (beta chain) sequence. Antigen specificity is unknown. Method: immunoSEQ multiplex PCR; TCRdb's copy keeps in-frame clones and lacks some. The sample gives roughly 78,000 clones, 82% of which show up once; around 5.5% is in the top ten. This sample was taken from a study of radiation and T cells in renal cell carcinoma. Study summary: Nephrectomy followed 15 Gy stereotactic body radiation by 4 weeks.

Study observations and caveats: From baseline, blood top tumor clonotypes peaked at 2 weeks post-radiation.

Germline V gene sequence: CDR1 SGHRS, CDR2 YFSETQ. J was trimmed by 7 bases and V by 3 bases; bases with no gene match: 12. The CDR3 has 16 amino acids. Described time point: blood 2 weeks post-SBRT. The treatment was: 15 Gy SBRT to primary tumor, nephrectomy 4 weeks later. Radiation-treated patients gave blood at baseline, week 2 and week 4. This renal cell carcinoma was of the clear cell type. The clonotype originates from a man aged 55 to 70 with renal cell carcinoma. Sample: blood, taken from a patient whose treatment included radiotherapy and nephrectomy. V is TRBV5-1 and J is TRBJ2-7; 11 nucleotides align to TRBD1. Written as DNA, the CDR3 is TGCGCCAGCAGCTCGACCTGGGACAGGGGGATCTCTGAGCAGTACTTC. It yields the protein CASSSTWDRGISEQYF.